The source of this T cell receptor (beta chain) is a study of shared clonotypes between healthy human individuals. Germline values: CDR1 MNHEY, CDR2 SMNVEV (reference sequence). Losses at the gene ends were 1 base for V and 6 bases for J; bases not matched to a gene: 6. The CDR3 is 14 amino acids. How the authors handled the data: ImmunoSEQ sequences covered only the junction and lacked quality scores; filtering therefore differed. TCRdb's table, derived via immunoSEQ multiplex PCR, lists solely in-frame clones and lacks some. The V and J calls and clone size are taken from that table; D and trimming were inferred from the DNA. This table has over 2,000,000 clones, roughly 95% appearing once. Terminally differentiated effector memory CD45RA+ cells were excluded from the naive CD8 cells, which were CD45RO-negative and positively selected for CCR7.

The chain recombines TRBV27 with TRBJ2-7; 7 nucleotides align to TRBD1. The sequence came from a man aged 18-30 years in good health. Some clones in this sample may be carry-over from other donors' samples. Sequences were obtained from naive CD8+ T cells from PBMCs. CDR3 in amino acids: CASSLYSGGSEQYF. In DNA form, the CDR3 reads TGTGCCAGCAGTTTATATTCAGGGGGTAGCGAGCAGTACTTC.